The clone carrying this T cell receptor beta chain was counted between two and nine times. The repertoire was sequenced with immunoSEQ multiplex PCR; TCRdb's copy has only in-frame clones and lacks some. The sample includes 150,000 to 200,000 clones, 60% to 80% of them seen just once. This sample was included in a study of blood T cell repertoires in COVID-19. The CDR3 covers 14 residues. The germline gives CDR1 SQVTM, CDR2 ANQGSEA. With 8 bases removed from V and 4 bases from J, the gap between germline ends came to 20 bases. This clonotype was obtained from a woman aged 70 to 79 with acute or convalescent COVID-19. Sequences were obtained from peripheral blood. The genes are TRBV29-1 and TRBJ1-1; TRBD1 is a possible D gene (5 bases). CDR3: CSPARSGGSTEAFF. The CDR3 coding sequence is TGCAGCCCCGCCAGATCGGGGGGTAGCACTGAAGCTTTCTTT.